This record looks at one TCR beta chain sequence and its context. Antigen unknown. This sample is drawn from a study of siplizumab effects on memory and regulatory T cells. Per-sample assaying covered 95,000 to 100,000 TCR templates. TCRdb keeps only in-frame clones here, not all; method: immunoSEQ multiplex PCR. The sample consists of under 95,000 clones, around 94% of them appearing once. This CDR3 is built from 12 residues. The germline V gene encodes CDR1 GTSNPN and CDR2 SVGIG (reference sequence). Trimming shortened V by 4 bases and J by 8 bases, and 11 bases separated the two germline ends. Overall study results and limits: Tregs that proliferated in siplizumab cultures did not have their suppressive function confirmed.

The sequenced sample was non-Treg CD4+ T cells sorted from blood. This receptor was identified in a human donor in good health. V gene TRBV30 combines with J gene TRBJ1-4; D is possibly TRBD1 (5 bases). CDR3 protein: CAWKRGKEKLFF. The CDR3 DNA reads as TGTGCCTGGAAGAGGGGTAAAGAAAAACTGTTTTTT.